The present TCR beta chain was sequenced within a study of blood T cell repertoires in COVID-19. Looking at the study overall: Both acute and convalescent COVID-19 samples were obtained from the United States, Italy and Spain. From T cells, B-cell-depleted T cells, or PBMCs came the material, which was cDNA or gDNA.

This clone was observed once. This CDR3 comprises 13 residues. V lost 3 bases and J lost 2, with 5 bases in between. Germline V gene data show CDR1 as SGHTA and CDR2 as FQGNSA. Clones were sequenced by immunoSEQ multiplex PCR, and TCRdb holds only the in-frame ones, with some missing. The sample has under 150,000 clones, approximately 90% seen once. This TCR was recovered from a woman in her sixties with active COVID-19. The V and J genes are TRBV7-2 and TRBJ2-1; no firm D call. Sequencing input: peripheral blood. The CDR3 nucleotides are TGTGCCAGCAGCTTCCGCGCCTACAATGAGCAGTTCTTC. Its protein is CASSFRAYNEQFF.